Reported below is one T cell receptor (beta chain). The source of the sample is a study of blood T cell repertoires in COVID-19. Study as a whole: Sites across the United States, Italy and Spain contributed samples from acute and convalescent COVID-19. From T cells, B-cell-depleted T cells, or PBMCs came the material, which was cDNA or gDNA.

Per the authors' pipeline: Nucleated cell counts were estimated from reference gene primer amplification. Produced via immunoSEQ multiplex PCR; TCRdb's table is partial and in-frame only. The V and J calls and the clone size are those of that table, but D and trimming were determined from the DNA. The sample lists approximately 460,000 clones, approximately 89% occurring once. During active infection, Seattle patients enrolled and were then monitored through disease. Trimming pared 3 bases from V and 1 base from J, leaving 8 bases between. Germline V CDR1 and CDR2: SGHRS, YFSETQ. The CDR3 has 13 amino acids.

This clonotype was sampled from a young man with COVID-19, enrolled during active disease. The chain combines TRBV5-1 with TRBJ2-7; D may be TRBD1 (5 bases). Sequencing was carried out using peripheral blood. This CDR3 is CASSYPGSYEQYF. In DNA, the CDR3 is TGCGCCAGCAGCTACCCAGGGTCCTACGAGCAGTACTTC.